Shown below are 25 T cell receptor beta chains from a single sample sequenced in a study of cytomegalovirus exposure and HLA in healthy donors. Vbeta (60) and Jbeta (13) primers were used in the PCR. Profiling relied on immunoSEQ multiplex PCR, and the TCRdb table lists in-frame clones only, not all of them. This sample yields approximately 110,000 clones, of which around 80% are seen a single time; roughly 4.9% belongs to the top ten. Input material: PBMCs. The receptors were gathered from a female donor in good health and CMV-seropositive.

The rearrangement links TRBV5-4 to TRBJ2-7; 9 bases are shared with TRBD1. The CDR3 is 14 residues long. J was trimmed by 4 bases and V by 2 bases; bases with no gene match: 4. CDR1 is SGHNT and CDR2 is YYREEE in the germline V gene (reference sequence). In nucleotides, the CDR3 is TGTGCCAGCAGCTTACAGGGGGCTGCGTACGAGCAGTACTTC. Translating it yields CASSLQGAAYEQYF.

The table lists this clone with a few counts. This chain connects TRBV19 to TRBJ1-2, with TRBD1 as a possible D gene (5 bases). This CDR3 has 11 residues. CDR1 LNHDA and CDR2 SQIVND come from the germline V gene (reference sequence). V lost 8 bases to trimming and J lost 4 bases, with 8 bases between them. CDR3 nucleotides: TGTGCCAGTTGGAGGGGCTATGGCTACACCTTC. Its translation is CASWRGYGYTF.

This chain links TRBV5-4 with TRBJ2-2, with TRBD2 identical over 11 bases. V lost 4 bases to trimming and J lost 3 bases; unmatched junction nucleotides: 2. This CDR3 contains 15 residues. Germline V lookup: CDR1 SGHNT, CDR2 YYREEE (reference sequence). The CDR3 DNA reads TGTGCCAGCAGCCTGGGACTAGCGGACACCGGGGAGCTGTTTTTT. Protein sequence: CASSLGLADTGELFF.

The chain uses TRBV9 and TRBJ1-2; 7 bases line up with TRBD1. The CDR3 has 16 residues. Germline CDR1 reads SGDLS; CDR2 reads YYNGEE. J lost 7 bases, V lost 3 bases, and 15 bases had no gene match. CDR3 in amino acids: CASSAGDSILLFGYTF. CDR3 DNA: TGTGCCAGCAGCGCGGGGGACAGCATCCTTCTATTTGGCTACACCTTC.

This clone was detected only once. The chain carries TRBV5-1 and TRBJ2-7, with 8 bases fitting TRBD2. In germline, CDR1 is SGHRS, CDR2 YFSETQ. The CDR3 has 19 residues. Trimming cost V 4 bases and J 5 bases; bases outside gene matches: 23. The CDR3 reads CASSPAGGVTRGSRHEQYF. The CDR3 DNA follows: TGCGCCAGCAGCCCGGCCGGGGGGGTGACAAGAGGGTCTCGGCACGAGCAGTACTTC. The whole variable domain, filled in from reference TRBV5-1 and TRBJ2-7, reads KAGVTQTPRYLIKTRGQQVTLSCSPISGHRSVSWYQQTPGQGLQFLFEYFSETQRNKGNFPGRFSGRQFSNSRSEMNVSTLELGDSALYLCASSPAGGVTRGSRHEQYFGPGTRLTVT.

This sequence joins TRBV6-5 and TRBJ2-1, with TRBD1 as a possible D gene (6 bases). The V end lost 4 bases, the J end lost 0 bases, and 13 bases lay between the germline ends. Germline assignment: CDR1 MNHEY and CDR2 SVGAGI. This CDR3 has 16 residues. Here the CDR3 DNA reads TGTGCCAGCAGTTTTGGACAGTTCGGCTCCTACAATGAGCAGTTCTTC. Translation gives CASSFGQFGSYNEQFF.

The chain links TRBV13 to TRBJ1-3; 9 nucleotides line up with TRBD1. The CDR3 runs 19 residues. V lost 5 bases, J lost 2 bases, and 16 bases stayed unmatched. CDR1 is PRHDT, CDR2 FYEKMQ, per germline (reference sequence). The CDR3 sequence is CASSQNDFRDRDPGNTIYF. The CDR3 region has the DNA TGTGCCAGCAGCCAAAACGACTTCCGGGACAGGGACCCTGGAAACACCATATATTTT.

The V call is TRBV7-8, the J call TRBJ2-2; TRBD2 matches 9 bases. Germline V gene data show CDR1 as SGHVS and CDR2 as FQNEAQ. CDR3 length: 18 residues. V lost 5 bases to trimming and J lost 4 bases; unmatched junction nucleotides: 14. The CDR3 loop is CASSRGTRTSDGTGELFF. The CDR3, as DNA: TGTGCCAGCAGCCGAGGGACGAGGACTAGCGACGGCACCGGGGAGCTGTTTTTT.

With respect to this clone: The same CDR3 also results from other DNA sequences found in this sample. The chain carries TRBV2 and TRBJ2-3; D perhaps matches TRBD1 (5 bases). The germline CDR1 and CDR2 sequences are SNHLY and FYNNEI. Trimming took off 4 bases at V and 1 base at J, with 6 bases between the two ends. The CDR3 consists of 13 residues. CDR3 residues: CASSVQGTDTQYF. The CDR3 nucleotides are TGTGCCAGCAGTGTACAGGGCACAGATACGCAGTATTTT.

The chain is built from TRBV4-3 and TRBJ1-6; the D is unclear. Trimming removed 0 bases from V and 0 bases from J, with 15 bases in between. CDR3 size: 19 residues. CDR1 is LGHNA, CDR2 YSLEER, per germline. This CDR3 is CASSQDMPTGSSYNSPLHF. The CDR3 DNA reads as TGCGCCAGCAGCCAAGATATGCCGACGGGGAGCTCCTATAATTCACCCCTCCACTTT.

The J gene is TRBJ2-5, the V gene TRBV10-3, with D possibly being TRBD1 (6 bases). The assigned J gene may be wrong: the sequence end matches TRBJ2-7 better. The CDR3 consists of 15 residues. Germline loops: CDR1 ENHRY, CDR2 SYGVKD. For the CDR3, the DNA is TGTGCCATCAGTGAGAGGACAGCCGGAACCTACGAGCAGTACTTC. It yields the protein CAISERTAGTYEQYF.

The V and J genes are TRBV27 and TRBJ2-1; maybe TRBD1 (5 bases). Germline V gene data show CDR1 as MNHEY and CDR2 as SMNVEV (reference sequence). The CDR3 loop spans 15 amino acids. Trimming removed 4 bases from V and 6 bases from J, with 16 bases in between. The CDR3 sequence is CASSSGRVRLNEQFF. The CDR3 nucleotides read TGTGCCAGCAGTTCGGGCAGGGTTCGCCTCAATGAGCAGTTCTTC.

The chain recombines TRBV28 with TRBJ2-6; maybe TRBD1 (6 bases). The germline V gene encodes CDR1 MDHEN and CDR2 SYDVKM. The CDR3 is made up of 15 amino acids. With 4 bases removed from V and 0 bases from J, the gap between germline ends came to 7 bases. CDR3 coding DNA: TGTGCCAGCAGTTCAGGGGCCTCTGGGGCCAACGTCCTGACTTTC. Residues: CASSSGASGANVLTF.

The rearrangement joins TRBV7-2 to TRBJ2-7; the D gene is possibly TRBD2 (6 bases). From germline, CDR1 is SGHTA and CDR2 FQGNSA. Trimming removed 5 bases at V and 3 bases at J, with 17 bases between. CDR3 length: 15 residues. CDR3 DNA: TGTGCCAGCAGCCCGGTGGTGGCGGGAAGCTACGAGCAGTACTTC. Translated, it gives CASSPVVAGSYEQYF.

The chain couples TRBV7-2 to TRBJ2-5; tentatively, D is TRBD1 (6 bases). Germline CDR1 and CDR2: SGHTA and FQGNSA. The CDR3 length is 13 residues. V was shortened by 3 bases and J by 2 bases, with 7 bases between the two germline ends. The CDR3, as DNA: TGTGCCAGCAGCTTTGGACAGCAAGAGACCCAGTACTTC. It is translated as CASSFGQQETQYF.

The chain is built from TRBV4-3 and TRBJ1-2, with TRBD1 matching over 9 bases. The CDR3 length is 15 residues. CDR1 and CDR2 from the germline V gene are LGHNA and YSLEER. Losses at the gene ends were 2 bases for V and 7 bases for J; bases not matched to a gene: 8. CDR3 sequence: CASSQPGTGMAGYTF. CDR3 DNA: TGCGCCAGCAGCCAACCCGGGACAGGGATGGCTGGCTACACCTTC.

The CDR3 DNA is TGTGCCAGCAGTGAGGGAGGGAGGGTAGGGACCGGGGAGCTGTTTTTT. Amino acid sequence: CASSEGGRVGTGELFF. The rearrangement joins TRBV25-1 to TRBJ2-2, with 7 bases fitting TRBD2. Per germline, CDR1 MGHDK and CDR2 SYGVNS. J lost 5 bases, V lost 3 bases, and 9 bases had no gene match. The CDR3 length is 16 residues.

The CDR3 region has the DNA TGTGCCAGCAGTTTATTCGGGAAGGAGCAGTTCTTC. Amino acids: CASSLFGKEQFF. V is TRBV28 and J is TRBJ2-1, with D perhaps matching TRBD2 (5 bases). CDR1 is MDHEN, CDR2 SYDVKM, per germline. This CDR3 comprises 12 residues. The V end lost 1 base, the J end lost 10 bases, and 8 bases lay between the germline ends.

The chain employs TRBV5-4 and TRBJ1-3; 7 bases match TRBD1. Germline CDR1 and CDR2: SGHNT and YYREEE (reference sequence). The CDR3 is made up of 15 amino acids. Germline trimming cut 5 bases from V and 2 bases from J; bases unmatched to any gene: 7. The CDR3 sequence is CASSPRGGTGNTIYF. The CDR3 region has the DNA TGTGCCAGCAGTCCACGAGGGGGCACTGGAAACACCATATATTTT.

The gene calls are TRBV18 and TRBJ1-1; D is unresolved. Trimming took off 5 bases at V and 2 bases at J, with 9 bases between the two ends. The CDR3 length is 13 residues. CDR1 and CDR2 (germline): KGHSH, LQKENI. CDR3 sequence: CASSDQTNTEAFF. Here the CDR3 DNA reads TGTGCCAGCTCAGACCAGACTAACACTGAAGCTTTCTTT. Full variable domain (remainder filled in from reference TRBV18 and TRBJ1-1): NAGVMQNPRHLVRRRGQEARLRCSPMKGHSHVYWYRQLPEEGLKFMVYLQKENIIDESGMPKERFSAEFPKEGPSILRIQQVVRGDSAAYFCASSDQTNTEAFFGQGTRLTVV.

Here the CDR3 reads CASSLDRAEDGYTF. DNA for the CDR3: TGCGCCAGCAGCTTGGACAGGGCAGAGGATGGCTACACCTTC. The gene calls are TRBV5-1 and TRBJ1-2, with a weak D call TRBD1 (6 bases). The CDR3 sequence is 14 residues long. Germline V CDR1 and CDR2: SGHRS, YFSETQ. The V and J ends lost 0 bases and 6 bases respectively, with 12 bases between them.

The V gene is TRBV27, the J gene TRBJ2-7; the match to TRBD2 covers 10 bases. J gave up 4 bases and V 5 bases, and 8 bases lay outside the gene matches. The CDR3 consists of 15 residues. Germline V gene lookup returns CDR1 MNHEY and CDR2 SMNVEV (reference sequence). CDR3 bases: TGTGCCAGCAGTATTAGCGGGGGGACCCGATACGAGCAGTACTTC. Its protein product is CASSISGGTRYEQYF.

This CDR3 is CASSELDRGRPDTQYF. The DNA of the CDR3 is TGTGCCAGCAGTGAGTTGGACAGGGGGCGCCCAGATACGCAGTATTTT. The rearrangement joins TRBV9 to TRBJ2-3; 11 positions match TRBD1. V lost 5 bases and J lost 4; bases outside the gene matches: 9. The CDR3 length is 16 residues. Germline assignment: CDR1 SGDLS and CDR2 YYNGEE.

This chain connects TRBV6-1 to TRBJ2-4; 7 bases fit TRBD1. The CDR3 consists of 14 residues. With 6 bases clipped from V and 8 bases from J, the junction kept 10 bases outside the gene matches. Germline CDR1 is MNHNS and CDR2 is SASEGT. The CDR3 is CASRRTGPSDIQYF. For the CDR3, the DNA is TGTGCCAGCAGGAGGACAGGACCGTCGGACATTCAGTACTTC.

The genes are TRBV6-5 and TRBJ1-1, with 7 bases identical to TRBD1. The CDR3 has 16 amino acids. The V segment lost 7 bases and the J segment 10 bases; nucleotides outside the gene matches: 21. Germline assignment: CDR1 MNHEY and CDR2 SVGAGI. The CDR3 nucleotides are TGTGCCAGCACCTACTCGCGAGACAGGGCTTATTTGGGAGCTTTCTTT. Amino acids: CASTYSRDRAYLGAFF.